This T cell receptor (beta chain) emerged from a study of blood T cell repertoires in COVID-19. Study-level information: From the United States, Italy and Spain came samples of acute and convalescent COVID-19. The cDNA or gDNA used as material had been derived from T cells, B-cell-depleted T cells, or PBMCs.

Germline values: CDR1 MNHEY, CDR2 SVGAGI. This CDR3 is built from 13 residues. The ends were cut back, 10 bases at V and 3 bases at J, with 15 bases in the middle. Authors' processing steps: Reference gene primer amplification gave estimated nucleated cell counts. This table comes from immunoSEQ multiplex PCR, and its TCRdb copy is limited to in-frame clones, with some not included. V, J and clone size are taken as reported in that table, and D and trimming were inferred from the DNA itself. The sample shows under 250,000 clones, nearly 90% of them seen only once. Sequenced input: peripheral blood. The chain combines TRBV6-5 with TRBJ1-1; D might be TRBD1 (6 bases). This TCR derives from a young man with active or convalescent COVID-19. CDR3 sequence: CATNLDRYTEAFF. In DNA, the CDR3 is TGTGCCACCAACCTCGACAGGTACACTGAAGCTTTCTTT.